Listed below are T cell receptor beta chains from one sample, sequenced in a study of shared clonotypes between healthy human individuals. Sequenced by immunoSEQ multiplex PCR; TCRdb stores in-frame clones only, minus some. Altogether over 2 million clones are present, around 93% being singletons, with the ten largest covering 0.37%. Input material: naive CD4+ T cells from PBMCs. The receptors here all came from a man aged 18-30 years in good health. Some clones in this sample may be carry-over from other donors' samples. CDR3s leave out the opening cysteine and the closing phenylalanine or tryptophan.

V gene	J gene	CDR3 protein
TRBV11-2	TRBJ2-7	ASSLASGRFSYEQY
TRBV6-5	TRBJ2-7	ASSSQRTGQGVEQY
TRBV28	TRBJ1-5	ASSTLGRPQH
TRBV5-1	TRBJ1-1	ASSTEGNTEAF
TRBV14	TRBJ1-4	ASSQYRSATNEKLF
TRBV9	TRBJ2-2	ASSVAGQLNTGELF
TRBV28	TRBJ2-7	ASSLPERRVPYEQY
TRBV15	TRBJ2-2	ATSRGTSGANTGELF
TRBV28	TRBJ2-1	ASHRSGGLSYNEQF
TRBV19	TRBJ2-5	ASAGETQY
TRBV6-1	TRBJ2-1	ASSEAASSYNEQF
TRBV28	TRBJ2-1	ASSLGAPTEQF
TRBV18	TRBJ2-7	ASSQLAGGYEQY
TRBV5-6	TRBJ1-2	ASSRRSDGVYGYT
TRBV6-5	TRBJ2-3	ASRTSGSISDTQY
TRBV6-6	TRBJ2-1	ASSYQTKTPHEQF
TRBV6-1	TRBJ1-1	ASSEVFTIDTEAF
TRBV7-2	TRBJ2-7	ASSLEASGRTYEQY
TRBV5-1	TRBJ2-1	ASSRDSYNEQF
TRBV7-9	TRBJ2-5	ASTLPLGTRGGETQY
TRBV4-1	TRBJ2-2	ASSLRTSSPGELF
TRBV19	TRBJ1-5	ASTTGAGRDQPQH
TRBV5-4	TRBJ2-1	ASSDRTASVDEQF
TRBV7-6	TRBJ1-5	ASSLDRGRDQPQH